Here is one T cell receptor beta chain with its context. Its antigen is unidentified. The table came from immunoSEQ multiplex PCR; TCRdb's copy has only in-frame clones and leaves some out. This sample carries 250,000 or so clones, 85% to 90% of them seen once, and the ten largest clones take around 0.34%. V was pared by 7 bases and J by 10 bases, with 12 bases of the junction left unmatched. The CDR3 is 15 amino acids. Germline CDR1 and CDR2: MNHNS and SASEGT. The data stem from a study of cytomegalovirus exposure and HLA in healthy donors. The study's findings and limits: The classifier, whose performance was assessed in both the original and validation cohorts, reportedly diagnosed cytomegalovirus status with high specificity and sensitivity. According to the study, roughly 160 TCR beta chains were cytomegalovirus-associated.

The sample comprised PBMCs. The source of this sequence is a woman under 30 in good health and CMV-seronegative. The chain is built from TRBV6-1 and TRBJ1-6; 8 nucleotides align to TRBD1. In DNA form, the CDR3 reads TGTGCCAGCACCGAGGAGCGGACAGGGAACTCACCCCTCCACTTT. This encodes CASTEERTGNSPLHF.